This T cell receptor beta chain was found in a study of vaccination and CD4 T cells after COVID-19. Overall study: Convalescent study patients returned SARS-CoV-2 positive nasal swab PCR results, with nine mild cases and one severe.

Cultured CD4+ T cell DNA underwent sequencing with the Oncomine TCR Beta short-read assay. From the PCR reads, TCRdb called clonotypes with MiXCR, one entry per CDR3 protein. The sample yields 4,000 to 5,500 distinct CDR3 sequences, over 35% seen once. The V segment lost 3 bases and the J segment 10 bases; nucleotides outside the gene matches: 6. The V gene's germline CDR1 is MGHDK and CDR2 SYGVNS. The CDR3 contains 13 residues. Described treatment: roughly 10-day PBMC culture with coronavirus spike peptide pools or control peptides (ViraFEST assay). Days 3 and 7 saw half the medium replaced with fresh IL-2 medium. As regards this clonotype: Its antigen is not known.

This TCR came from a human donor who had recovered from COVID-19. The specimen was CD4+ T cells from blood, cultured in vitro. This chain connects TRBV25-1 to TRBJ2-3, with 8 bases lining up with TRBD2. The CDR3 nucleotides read TGTGCCAGCAGTGACTACGGACTAGCCTCGCAGTATTTT. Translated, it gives CASSDYGLASQYF.